This T cell receptor (beta chain) comes out of a study of T cell changes during pregnancy in multiple sclerosis. Data came from immunoSEQ multiplex PCR; TCRdb stores just in-frame clones and leaves some out. This sample has 50,000 to 60,000 clones, with nearly 95% found just once. The CDR3 runs to 18 residues. The germline gives CDR1 MNHNS, CDR2 SASEGT. V gave up 2 bases and J gave up 7 bases, with 24 bases separating them. This sample comprised CD4+ T cells from peripheral blood mononuclear cells, obtained in the second trimester of pregnancy. The source is a female donor with multiple sclerosis, enrolled in a pregnancy study. This chain links TRBV6-1 with TRBJ1-5, with D perhaps TRBD1 (5 bases). The CDR3 loop reads CASSENGLGVGGSQPQHF. CDR3 coding DNA: TGTGCCAGCAGTGAAAACGGTTTGGGAGTCGGGGGTAGCCAGCCCCAGCATTTT.